This T cell receptor beta chain was recovered during a study of T cell changes during pregnancy in multiple sclerosis. Germline CDR1 reads SGHTA; CDR2 reads FQGNSA. J lost 2 bases, V lost 5 bases, and 8 bases had no gene match. The CDR3 has 16 residues. TCRdb keeps only in-frame clones here, not all; method: immunoSEQ multiplex PCR. The data show around 73,000 clones, 85% to 95% seen once. This clonotype originated in a female donor in good health, enrolled as a control in a pregnancy study. This sample comprised peripheral blood, obtained in the third trimester of pregnancy. This chain links TRBV7-2 with TRBJ2-7; 11 positions agree with TRBD2. Here the CDR3 DNA reads TGTGCCAGCAGCGGCCAGACTAGCGGGGACCCCTACGAGCAGTACTTC. Translated: CASSGQTSGDPYEQYF.